Below, one T cell receptor (beta chain) is given with its context. What it binds is not known. This entry comes from a study of T cell responses to AZD1222 COVID-19 vaccine. Findings and limits, study-wide: Donors were largely white British and mainly female; clonal diversity was possibly underestimated. Every sample of the repertoires postdated the peak T cell response. Spike was spanned by vaccine-associated CD4 TCRs, with dominance at 160-218 and 743-854. Nearly half of spike-specific TCRs reportedly target unmutated variant regions.

Using immunoSEQ multiplex PCR, the repertoire was profiled, and TCRdb retains in-frame clones only, with some absent. The sample consists of 75,000 to 100,000 clones, about 93% of them appearing once. CDR1 MNHNS and CDR2 SASEGT come from the germline V gene. Trimming pared 3 bases from V and 8 bases from J, leaving 20 bases between. The CDR3 spans 16 residues. Sample: peripheral blood, taken 28 days after the second AZD1222 dose. The sequence came from an adult who received the AZD1222 COVID-19 vaccine. This chain links TRBV6-1 with TRBJ1-3, with D possibly matching TRBD1 (5 bases). The CDR3 DNA sequence: TGTGCCAGCAGTGAGTCTATGGGGACTTTTAAGGACACCATATATTTT. Residues: CASSESMGTFKDTIYF.